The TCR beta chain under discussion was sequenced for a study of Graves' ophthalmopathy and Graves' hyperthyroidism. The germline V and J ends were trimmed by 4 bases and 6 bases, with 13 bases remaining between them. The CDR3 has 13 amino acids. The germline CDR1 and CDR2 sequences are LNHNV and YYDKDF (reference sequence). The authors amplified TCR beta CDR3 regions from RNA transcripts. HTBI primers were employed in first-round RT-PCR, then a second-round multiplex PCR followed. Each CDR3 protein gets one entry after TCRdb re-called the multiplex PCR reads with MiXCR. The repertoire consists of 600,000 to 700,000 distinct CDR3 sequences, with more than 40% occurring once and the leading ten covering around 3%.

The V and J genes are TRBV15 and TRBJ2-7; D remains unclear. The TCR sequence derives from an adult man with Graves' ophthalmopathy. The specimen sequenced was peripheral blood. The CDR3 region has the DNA TGTGCCACCAGCAATTCCTGGGGTCGCGAGCAGTACTTC. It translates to CATSNSWGREQYF.